The present entry profiles one T cell receptor beta chain with its context. These data belong to a study of T cells in localized non-small cell lung cancer. Between the trimmed V and J ends, which lost 4 bases and 1 base, there was a span of 21 bases. Germline-derived CDR1 and CDR2 are SGHDT and YYEEEE. The length of the CDR3 is 19 residues. Data came from immunoSEQ multiplex PCR; TCRdb stores just in-frame clones and leaves some out. The repertoire holds some 35,000 clones, with around nine tenths as singletons. J is TRBJ2-6 and V is TRBV5-6; D possibly uses TRBD1 or TRBD2 (5 bases each). The receptor was isolated from a female donor older than 55 with stage I lung adenocarcinoma. The starting material was peripheral blood, obtained before any cancer treatment. The CDR3 region has the DNA TGTGCCAGCAGCGGGACCCATTCCTATACCCTGTCTGGGGCCAACGTCCTGACTTTC. Its translation: CASSGTHSYTLSGANVLTF.